Listed below are T cell receptor beta chains from one sample, sequenced in a study of identifying expanded T cells in peripheral blood. Clones were read by immunoSEQ multiplex PCR, and TCRdb kept only the in-frame ones, dropping some. The table shows roughly 130,000 clones, with 70% to 90% occurring only once. Sequenced material: blood. The origin of the receptors is a person aged 18 to 75 in good health. CDR3s include the opening cysteine and the closing phenylalanine or tryptophan. D genes are given only for firm matches. The size of a clone is reported for some rows only, either as once, few or many, or as a class for expanded clones.

clone_size: few
j_call: TRBJ2-3
d_call: -
v_call: TRBV6-5
cdr3_aa: CASSDHTDTQYF
cdr3_nt: TGTGCCAGCAGTGATCACACAGATACGCAGTATTTT

clone_size: -
j_call: TRBJ1-4
d_call: -
v_call: TRBV29-1
cdr3_aa: CSVEAQEITNRNEKLFF
cdr3_nt: TGCAGCGTTGAAGCCCAGGAAATAACTAATCGGAATGAAAAACTGTTTTTT

clone_size: -
j_call: TRBJ1-1
d_call: -
v_call: TRBV4-2
cdr3_aa: CASSQEWTAEAFF
cdr3_nt: TGTGCCAGCAGCCAAGAGTGGACAGCCGAAGCTTTCTTT

clone_size: -
j_call: TRBJ1-1
d_call: -
v_call: TRBV7-9
cdr3_aa: CASSPLPWEAFF
cdr3_nt: TGTGCCAGCAGCCCCTTACCGTGGGAAGCTTTCTTT

clone_size: -
j_call: TRBJ1-4
d_call: -
v_call: TRBV9
cdr3_aa: CASSVAPGDEKLFF
cdr3_nt: TGTGCCAGCAGCGTAGCACCGGGGGACGAAAAACTGTTTTTT

clone_size: -
j_call: TRBJ1-4
d_call: -
v_call: TRBV18
cdr3_aa: CASSSGTSGVNEKLFF
cdr3_nt: TGTGCCAGCTCATCGGGGACCTCGGGGGTTAATGAAAAACTGTTTTTT

clone_size: -
j_call: TRBJ1-2
d_call: -
v_call: TRBV25-1
cdr3_aa: CASSDSGRADYGYTF
cdr3_nt: TGTGCCAGCAGTGACTCCGGCAGGGCAGACTATGGCTACACCTTC

clone_size: -
j_call: TRBJ2-1
d_call: -
v_call: TRBV1
cdr3_aa: CTSSQDKPEFF
cdr3_nt: TGCACCAGCAGCCAAGATAAGCCGGAGTTCTTC

clone_size: -
j_call: TRBJ2-5
d_call: TRBD2
v_call: TRBV4-2
cdr3_aa: CASSQGRGGQETQYF
cdr3_nt: TGTGCCAGCAGCCAAGGCCGGGGGGGCCAAGAGACCCAGTACTTC

clone_size: once
j_call: TRBJ1-3
d_call: -
v_call: TRBV15
cdr3_aa: CATSRFFSGNTIYF
cdr3_nt: TGTGCCACCAGCAGGTTCTTCTCTGGAAACACCATATATTTT

clone_size: -
j_call: TRBJ2-3
d_call: -
v_call: TRBV9
cdr3_aa: CASSVEVDARWGTDTQYF
cdr3_nt: TGTGCCAGCAGCGTAGAGGTGGACGCCCGGTGGGGCACAGATACGCAGTATTTT

clone_size: -
j_call: TRBJ2-7
d_call: -
v_call: TRBV19
cdr3_aa: CASAGSQYEQYF
cdr3_nt: TGTGCCTCAGCGGGCAGTCAATACGAGCAGTACTTC

clone_size: -
j_call: TRBJ2-6
d_call: -
v_call: TRBV9
cdr3_aa: CASSVGRRSSGANVLTF
cdr3_nt: TGTGCCAGCAGCGTAGGTCGGCGGAGCTCTGGGGCCAACGTCCTGACTTTC

clone_size: -
j_call: TRBJ1-2
d_call: -
v_call: TRBV30
cdr3_aa: CAFSLGRGGGYTF
cdr3_nt: TGTGCCTTCTCCCTGGGAAGGGGCGGGGGCTACACCTTC

clone_size: -
j_call: TRBJ2-7
d_call: TRBD1
v_call: TRBV18
cdr3_aa: CASSPGQGAYEQYF
cdr3_nt: TGTGCCAGCTCACCGGGACAGGGGGCTTACGAGCAGTACTTC

clone_size: once
j_call: TRBJ1-4
d_call: -
v_call: TRBV5-1
cdr3_aa: CASSFNPGMDNEKLFF
cdr3_nt: TGCGCCAGCAGCTTCAACCCCGGGATGGATAATGAAAAACTGTTTTTT

clone_size: -
j_call: TRBJ2-1
d_call: TRBD2
v_call: TRBV29-1
cdr3_aa: CSVGVLAGVVEQFF
cdr3_nt: TGCAGCGTTGGGGTTCTAGCGGGAGTAGTTGAGCAGTTCTTC

clone_size: -
j_call: TRBJ2-6
d_call: -
v_call: TRBV7-2
cdr3_aa: CASSLRSFARSGANVLTF
cdr3_nt: TGTGCCAGCAGCTTAAGGTCCTTCGCTAGATCTGGGGCCAACGTCCTGACTTTC

clone_size: once
j_call: TRBJ1-5
d_call: -
v_call: TRBV19
cdr3_aa: CASSIGGKNQPQHF
cdr3_nt: TGTGCCAGTAGTATCGGGGGGAAGAATCAGCCCCAGCATTTT

clone_size: -
j_call: TRBJ2-1
d_call: TRBD2
v_call: TRBV7-3
cdr3_aa: CASSPTSGGAGEQFF
cdr3_nt: TGTGCCAGCAGCCCCACGAGCGGGGGGGCCGGGGAGCAGTTCTTC

clone_size: -
j_call: TRBJ2-1
d_call: TRBD2
v_call: TRBV27
cdr3_aa: CASSLAGGNEQFF
cdr3_nt: TGTGCCAGCAGTTTAGCGGGAGGCAATGAGCAGTTCTTC

clone_size: -
j_call: TRBJ2-1
d_call: -
v_call: TRBV2
cdr3_aa: CASSASESDNEQFF
cdr3_nt: TGTGCCAGCAGTGCCAGCGAATCGGACAATGAGCAGTTCTTC

clone_size: -
j_call: TRBJ2-1
d_call: -
v_call: TRBV5-4
cdr3_aa: CASSPGWTRGGPEQFF
cdr3_nt: TGTGCCAGCAGCCCAGGGTGGACTAGGGGGGGCCCTGAGCAGTTCTTC

clone_size: -
j_call: TRBJ2-7
d_call: -
v_call: TRBV5-1
cdr3_aa: CASSPGGGPSYEQYF
cdr3_nt: TGCGCCAGCAGCCCGGGTGGGGGTCCTTCCTACGAGCAGTACTTC

clone_size: -
j_call: TRBJ1-4
d_call: TRBD1
v_call: TRBV29-1
cdr3_aa: CSVVGTGEGEKLFF
cdr3_nt: TGCAGCGTTGTGGGGACAGGGGAGGGTGAAAAACTGTTTTTT

clone_size: -
j_call: TRBJ1-5
d_call: TRBD1
v_call: TRBV6-5
cdr3_aa: CASSFGQAQPQHF
cdr3_nt: TGTGCCAGCAGTTTCGGACAGGCGCAGCCCCAGCATTTT

clone_size: -
j_call: TRBJ1-2
d_call: -
v_call: TRBV6-5
cdr3_aa: CASSFAGVGYGYTF
cdr3_nt: TGTGCCAGCAGCTTCGCAGGGGTGGGCTATGGCTACACCTTC

clone_size: few
j_call: TRBJ2-1
d_call: TRBD2
v_call: TRBV7-8
cdr3_aa: CASSTSGSTYNEQFF
cdr3_nt: TGTGCCAGCAGCACTAGCGGGAGCACCTACAATGAGCAGTTCTTC

clone_size: -
j_call: TRBJ1-2
d_call: TRBD1
v_call: TRBV5-1
cdr3_aa: CASSKGQVLGYTF
cdr3_nt: TGCGCCAGCAGCAAGGGACAGGTCTTGGGCTACACCTTC

clone_size: -
j_call: TRBJ2-7
d_call: -
v_call: TRBV4-1
cdr3_aa: CASSQVPGDYEQYF
cdr3_nt: TGCGCCAGCAGCCAGGTCCCGGGGGACTACGAGCAGTACTTC

clone_size: -
j_call: TRBJ2-7
d_call: TRBD1
v_call: TRBV6-1
cdr3_aa: CASNRDRLAHEQYF
cdr3_nt: TGTGCCAGCAATAGGGACAGGCTAGCCCACGAGCAGTACTTC

clone_size: -
j_call: TRBJ1-1
d_call: -
v_call: TRBV18
cdr3_aa: CASSSDTEAFF
cdr3_nt: TGTGCCAGCTCATCCGACACTGAAGCTTTCTTT

clone_size: -
j_call: TRBJ1-5
d_call: TRBD1
v_call: TRBV6-5
cdr3_aa: CASSDRGRGQPQHF
cdr3_nt: TGTGCCAGCAGCGACAGGGGGCGAGGGCAGCCCCAGCATTTT

clone_size: -
j_call: TRBJ2-7
d_call: -
v_call: TRBV5-8
cdr3_aa: CASSLTDSYEQYF
cdr3_nt: TGTGCCAGCAGCTTGACTGACTCCTACGAGCAGTACTTC

clone_size: -
j_call: TRBJ2-2
d_call: -
v_call: TRBV25-1
cdr3_aa: CASSDPNTGELFF
cdr3_nt: TGTGCCAGCAGTGACCCGAACACCGGGGAGCTGTTTTTT

clone_size: -
j_call: TRBJ2-5
d_call: -
v_call: TRBV21-1
cdr3_aa: CASSKALRVAGGLQETQYF
cdr3_nt: TGTGCCAGCAGCAAAGCGCTAAGAGTAGCGGGGGGGCTTCAAGAGACCCAGTACTTC

clone_size: few
j_call: TRBJ2-5
d_call: -
v_call: TRBV5-1
cdr3_aa: CASSYTGDWETQYF
cdr3_nt: TGCGCCAGCAGCTACACGGGGGATTGGGAGACCCAGTACTTC

clone_size: -
j_call: TRBJ2-2
d_call: TRBD2
v_call: TRBV25-1
cdr3_aa: CASSREGLLAGELFF
cdr3_nt: TGTGCCAGCAGTCGGGAGGGTCTATTGGCCGGGGAGCTGTTTTTT

clone_size: -
j_call: TRBJ2-7
d_call: -
v_call: TRBV10-3
cdr3_aa: CAISERSNYEQYF
cdr3_nt: TGTGCCATCAGTGAGCGGTCCAACTACGAGCAGTACTTC

clone_size: once
j_call: TRBJ1-1
d_call: TRBD1
v_call: TRBV6-5
cdr3_aa: CASRFGTGGPEAFF
cdr3_nt: TGTGCCAGCAGGTTCGGGACAGGGGGCCCTGAAGCTTTCTTT

clone_size: -
j_call: TRBJ2-1
d_call: TRBD2
v_call: TRBV6-1
cdr3_aa: CASSAGDRGGEQFF
cdr3_nt: TGTGCCAGCAGCGCGGGAGATCGGGGTGGTGAGCAGTTCTTC

clone_size: -
j_call: TRBJ1-1
d_call: -
v_call: TRBV29-1
cdr3_aa: CSVYLQGQMNTEAFF
cdr3_nt: TGCAGCGTTTATTTACAGGGTCAAATGAACACTGAAGCTTTCTTT

clone_size: -
j_call: TRBJ1-5
d_call: -
v_call: TRBV7-3
cdr3_aa: CASSINDQPQHF
cdr3_nt: TGTGCCAGCAGCATCAACGATCAGCCCCAGCATTTT

clone_size: -
j_call: TRBJ2-1
d_call: -
v_call: TRBV7-2
cdr3_aa: CASSRSRPGTYNEQFF
cdr3_nt: TGTGCCAGCAGCCGGTCCCGGCCAGGGACCTACAATGAGCAGTTCTTC

clone_size: -
j_call: TRBJ1-5
d_call: TRBD1
v_call: TRBV19
cdr3_aa: CASSHRGRAGQPQHF
cdr3_nt: TGTGCCAGTAGCCACAGGGGGCGGGCGGGCCAGCCCCAGCATTTT

clone_size: -
j_call: TRBJ2-3
d_call: TRBD2
v_call: TRBV5-4
cdr3_aa: CASSLYRLAGGRDTQYF
cdr3_nt: TGTGCCAGCAGCCTCTATCGACTAGCGGGGGGGCGTGATACGCAGTATTTT

clone_size: -
j_call: TRBJ2-6
d_call: -
v_call: TRBV19
cdr3_aa: CASSIGATSGANVLTF
cdr3_nt: TGTGCCAGTAGTATTGGCGCTACCTCTGGGGCCAACGTCCTGACTTTC

clone_size: -
j_call: TRBJ2-3
d_call: TRBD2
v_call: TRBV4-2
cdr3_aa: CASSQGSGGVVTQYF
cdr3_nt: TGTGCCAGCAGCCAAGGCAGCGGGGGGGTGGTTACGCAGTATTTT

clone_size: -
j_call: TRBJ2-5
d_call: -
v_call: TRBV12-2
cdr3_aa: CASRSTLASGAQETQYF
cdr3_nt: TGTGCAAGTCGCTCCACGTTGGCTAGCGGGGCGCAAGAGACCCAGTACTTC

clone_size: -
j_call: TRBJ2-1
d_call: -
v_call: TRBV5-6
cdr3_aa: CASSLTGHVNRDEQFF
cdr3_nt: TGTGCCAGCAGCTTGACGGGACACGTTAACAGGGATGAGCAGTTCTTC

clone_size: few
j_call: TRBJ2-7
d_call: -
v_call: TRBV7-2
cdr3_aa: CASSPLVGSSYEQYF
cdr3_nt: TGTGCCAGCAGCCCTCTGGTGGGTAGCTCCTACGAGCAGTACTTC

clone_size: -
j_call: TRBJ2-3
d_call: -
v_call: TRBV7-7
cdr3_aa: CASSSNRADTQYF
cdr3_nt: TGTGCCAGCAGCTCGAACAGGGCAGATACGCAGTATTTT

clone_size: -
j_call: TRBJ2-7
d_call: -
v_call: TRBV5-1
cdr3_aa: CASSYDNLGVYEQYF
cdr3_nt: TGCGCCAGCAGCTACGACAATTTGGGCGTTTACGAGCAGTACTTC

clone_size: -
j_call: TRBJ1-2
d_call: TRBD1
v_call: TRBV27
cdr3_aa: CASSLRDSYGYTF
cdr3_nt: TGTGCCAGCAGTTTACGGGACAGTTATGGCTACACCTTC

clone_size: -
j_call: TRBJ2-1
d_call: TRBD2
v_call: TRBV6-1
cdr3_aa: CASSTGLAGYNEQFF
cdr3_nt: TGTGCCAGCAGTACGGGACTAGCGGGGTACAATGAGCAGTTCTTC